This record looks at one T cell receptor beta chain sequence and its context. Its matching antigen is unknown. V was pared by 2 bases and J by 4 bases, with 12 bases between. Germline V CDR1 and CDR2: MNHEY, SMNVEV (reference sequence). The CDR3 spans 15 residues. It was cDNA, reverse transcribed from extracted RNA, that served as the sequencing template. Sequencing used immunoSEQ multiplex PCR; TCRdb keeps in-frame clones, though not all of them. Of approximately 160,000 clones listed, approximately 60% were seen once; the top ten hold more than 13%. The source of the sample is a study of CD8+ T cells in alopecia areata. General study points: With just one nonresponder, it is still uncertain whether baseline CD8+ expansion relates to response.

This sample's treatment: oral pan-JAK inhibitor, 5-10 mg twice daily. Here the sequenced sample was CD4+ T cells sorted from blood, taken at week 24, from a patient treated with tofacitinib. This receptor was obtained from a human donor with alopecia areata. This rearrangement joins TRBV27 to TRBJ1-5; no clear D gene. CDR3 in amino acids: CASSLLGVRNQPQHF. The CDR3 DNA is TGTGCCAGCAGTTTACTCGGGGTTCGAAATCAGCCCCAGCATTTT.